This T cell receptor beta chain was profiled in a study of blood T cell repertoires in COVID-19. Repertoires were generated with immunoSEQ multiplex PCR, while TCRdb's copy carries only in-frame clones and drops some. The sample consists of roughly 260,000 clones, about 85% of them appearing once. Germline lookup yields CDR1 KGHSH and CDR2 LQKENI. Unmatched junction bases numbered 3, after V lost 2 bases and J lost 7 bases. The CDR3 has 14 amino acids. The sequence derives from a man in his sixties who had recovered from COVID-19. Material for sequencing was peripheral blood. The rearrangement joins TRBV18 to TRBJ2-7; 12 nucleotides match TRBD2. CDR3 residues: CASSPLGLAGEQYF. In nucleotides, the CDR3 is TGTGCCAGCTCACCATTAGGACTAGCGGGGGAGCAGTACTTC.